This T cell receptor (beta chain) was retrieved from a study of early T cells in non-severe SARS-CoV-2 infection. Study context: Bulk RNA taken from unsorted whole blood was sequenced, leaving chains unpaired. Study-level findings and limits: Lookups in VDJdb leaned toward anti-spike CD8 responses and missed private and CD4 specificities.

This clonotype showed up just a few times. The antigen is unknown. The protocol attached unique molecular identifiers to individual cDNA molecules. Using its own MiXCR run on the 5' RACE reads, TCRdb lists one record per CDR3 protein. Of some 49,000 distinct CDR3 sequences in the sample, roughly 4.5% were seen once. Deletions cut 2 bases from V and 1 base from J, with 6 bases between. Germline CDR1 LNHDA, CDR2 SQIVND (reference sequence). The CDR3 has 13 amino acids. The receptor's source is an adult who was a healthcare worker with PCR-confirmed SARS-CoV-2 infection or an uninfected control (not recorded which). Sequences were obtained from whole blood. The rearrangement uses TRBV19 and TRBJ2-7; no definite D call. The CDR3 spells CASSISVSYEQYF. CDR3 sequence (DNA): TGTGCCAGTAGTATATCAGTTTCCTACGAGCAGTACTTC.